Below are 14 T cell receptor beta chains sequenced from a single sample in a study of T cells in Graves' hyperthyroidism and ophthalmopathy (dated by TCRdb to the late 2010s). The library relied on multiplex PCR. Sequencing instrument: Illumina HiSeq 2000. TCR beta CDR3 regions were amplified from RNA transcripts. For the first round of RT-PCR on the TCR CDR3, the HTBI primer set was used together with the Qiagen OneStep RT-PCR kit. TCRdb cleaned the public reads at Q25 with fastp, built clones with MiXCR and kept in-frame beta chains. Here each entry gathers all rows of one CDR3 protein and keeps the most common genes and DNA. The sample has fewer than 400,000 distinct CDR3 sequences on record, 25% of them singletons. The top ten clonotypes cover more than 60% of the sample. Sequencing was carried out using blood. The receptors come from a man aged 45 to 65 with Graves' hyperthyroidism.

This clonotype was observed a few times. V is TRBV4-1 and J is TRBJ2-5; 11 bases agree with TRBD2. The CDR3 has 14 amino acids. Germline values: CDR1 MGHRA, CDR2 YSYEKL. V trimming: 5 bases; J trimming: 5 bases; junction bases outside the gene matches: 4. CDR3 amino acids: CASSSSGRIETQYF. Here the CDR3 DNA reads TGCGCCAGCAGCTCTAGCGGGAGGATTGAGACCCAGTACTTC.

The chain employs TRBV29-1 and TRBJ1-1; 9 bases are shared with TRBD1. The CDR3 spans 14 residues. Germline V CDR1 and CDR2: SQVTM, ANQGSEA. V trimming: 7 bases; J trimming: 4 bases; junction bases outside the gene matches: 10. The CDR3 nucleotides are TGCAGCGGAACCGGGACAGGGACTTTCACTGAAGCTTTCTTT. Its protein is CSGTGTGTFTEAFF.

The chain employs TRBV6-1 and TRBJ1-1; D remains unclear. Trimming pared 4 bases from V and 9 bases from J, leaving 6 bases between. Germline V CDR1 and CDR2: MNHNS, SASEGT. CDR3 length equals 10 residues. The CDR3 DNA is TGTGCCAGCAGTGTGAGGAAAGCTTTCTTT. Its translation: CASSVRKAFF.

V and J are TRBV19 and TRBJ1-5; maybe TRBD1 (6 bases). CDR1 and CDR2 (germline): LNHDA, SQIVND (reference sequence). V gave up 6 bases and J gave up 0 bases, with 9 bases separating them. The CDR3 covers 14 residues. DNA of the CDR3: TGTGCCAGTAGCGGACAGTATAGCAATCAGCCCCAGCATTTT. This codes for CASSGQYSNQPQHF.

V and J are TRBV2 and TRBJ2-2; no definite D call. Germline V gives CDR1 SNHLY, CDR2 FYNNEI. This CDR3 comprises 10 residues. Trimming shortened V by 1 base and J by 9 bases, and 0 bases separated the two germline ends. CDR3 DNA: TGTGCCAGCAGTGAAGGGGAGCTGTTTTTT. This encodes CASSEGELFF. The variable domain in full, completed from reference TRBV2 and TRBJ2-2, reads EPEVTQTPSHQVTQMGQEVILRCVPISNHLYFYWYRQILGQKVEFLVSFYNNEISEKSEIFDDQFSVERPDGSNFTLKIRSTKLEDSAMYFCASSEGELFFGEGSRLTVL.

The chain is built from TRBV6-5 and TRBJ2-1; TRBD1 might be the D (6 bases). Germline CDR1 MNHEY, CDR2 SVGAGI. This CDR3 has 14 residues. The germline V and J ends were trimmed by 2 bases and 4 bases, with 9 bases remaining between them. The CDR3 DNA follows: TGTGCCAGCAGTTACGGGGACACTTACAATGAGCAGTTCTTC. Protein sequence: CASSYGDTYNEQFF.

The chain links TRBV20-1 to TRBJ2-1; TRBD1 might be the D (5 bases). In germline, CDR1 is DFQATT, CDR2 SNEGSKA (reference sequence). V lost 3 bases and J lost 6, with 15 bases in between. There are 14 residues in the CDR3. CDR3 amino acids: CSASTRVGGNEQFF. The CDR3 bases are TGCAGTGCTAGCACCAGGGTGGGTGGCAATGAGCAGTTCTTC.

This clonotype was seen a handful of times. V usage is TRBV24-1 and J usage is TRBJ2-2; TRBD2 aligns across 10 bases. The length of the CDR3 is 16 residues. The J segment lost 1 base and the V segment lost 3 bases, leaving 1 base of the junction unmatched. The germline V gene encodes CDR1 KGHDR and CDR2 SFDVKD. The CDR3, as DNA: TGTGCCACCAGTGATCGACTAGCGGGGAACACCGGGGAGCTGTTTTTT. Its protein is CATSDRLAGNTGELFF.

This clonotype was seen a few times. The J gene is TRBJ1-1, the V gene TRBV7-8; the match to TRBD1 covers 8 bases. Germline CDR1 and CDR2: SGHVS and FQNEAQ. The CDR3 spans 16 residues. Unmatched junction bases numbered 14, after V lost 6 bases and J lost 5 bases. CDR3 DNA: TGTGCCAGCAGTACGGACAGGGTTGTTTTACGTACTGAAGCTTTCTTT. Translated, it gives CASSTDRVVLRTEAFF.

The chain couples TRBV10-2 to TRBJ2-7; 8 bases are shared with TRBD1. The V and J ends lost 10 bases and 0 bases, in that order; junction bases with no gene match: 5. The CDR3 runs 13 residues. Germline CDR1 reads WSHSY; CDR2 reads SAAADI. The CDR3, as DNA: TGCGCCACCAGACAGGGGAACTCCTACGAGCAGTACTTC. Translated: CATRQGNSYEQYF.

Ten or more counts support this clonotype. This chain uses TRBV28 with TRBJ2-7; D might be TRBD1 (5 bases). This CDR3 comprises 15 residues. Germline-derived CDR1 and CDR2 are MDHEN and SYDVKM. V shed 2 bases and J shed 3 bases, with 14 bases lying between them. In DNA form, the CDR3 reads TGTGCCAGCAGTTTAACAGGTACCCCATTCTACGAGCAGTACTTC. Its translation: CASSLTGTPFYEQYF.

This clonotype has a handful of counts. The chain has TRBV30 and TRBJ2-7; 9 bases are a match to TRBD1. V lost 5 bases and J lost 5; bases outside the gene matches: 10. The germline V gene has CDR1 GTSNPN and CDR2 SVGIG (reference sequence). CDR3 size: 14 residues. The CDR3 sequence: CAWDPGQGYNEQYF. The CDR3 DNA sequence: TGTGCCTGGGATCCGGGACAGGGCTACAACGAGCAGTACTTC.

This clonotype was found many times. V and J are TRBV28 and TRBJ2-3; TRBD2 matches 11 bases. The CDR3 covers 18 residues. Germline assignment: CDR1 MDHEN and CDR2 SYDVKM. V lost 7 bases to trimming and J lost 4 bases; unmatched junction nucleotides: 16. CDR3 residues: CASNTLPWMTSGADTQYF. DNA of the CDR3: TGTGCCAGCAATACCCTACCCTGGATGACTAGCGGGGCAGATACGCAGTATTTT.

This clonotype occurred a few times. The chain joins TRBV27 to TRBJ2-1; a weak D match, TRBD1 (5 bases). The length of the CDR3 is 14 residues. Germline lookup yields CDR1 MNHEY and CDR2 SMNVEV (reference sequence). V was cut by 0 bases and J by 3 bases, with 6 bases left in between. The CDR3 DNA sequence: TGTGCCAGCAGTTTATCGGACAACTACAATGAGCAGTTCTTC. It codes for CASSLSDNYNEQFF.